Listed here is a single TCR beta chain. Its antigen is unknown. Depths of 1 in 200,000 to 1 in 1 million T cells were the sequencing target. Clones were sequenced by immunoSEQ multiplex PCR, and TCRdb holds only the in-frame ones, with some missing. This table holds approximately 12,000 clones, around 62% found once. The data are from a study of cytotoxic CD8 clonotypes in ibrutinib-treated CLL. Overall study context: Among the patients, ten to eleven presented as relapsed/refractory and fewer than 16 as treatment-naive; about 17 showed unmutated IGHV. Overall study findings and caveats: Under therapy, public clonotypes either contracted or stayed stable, and they were uncommon.

This CDR3 has 16 residues. Looked up from germline, CDR1 is KGHSH and CDR2 is LQKENI. The V gene end was trimmed by 0 bases and the J gene end by 3 bases; junction bases not matched to a gene: 5. The TCR sequence derives from a human donor with chronic lymphocytic leukemia. The sample consisted of PBMCs, taken before ibrutinib treatment. V and J are TRBV18 and TRBJ2-1; 7 nucleotides align to TRBD1. The DNA of the CDR3 is TGTGCCAGCTCACCACCGAGAGGGGGCGACTACAATGAGCAGTTCTTC. It translates to CASSPPRGGDYNEQFF.